One T cell receptor (beta chain) is described in this entry. The specificity of this receptor is unknown. One base away there is no much larger clone; base qualities are not given. One collaborating source in Seattle enrolled patients while the patients were actively infected and followed the patients over time throughout the course of disease. Each collaborating institution followed its own protocols to collect whole blood in K2EDTA tubes. Collaborator samples were shipped for TCRbeta analysis as frozen whole blood, isolated PBMCs, or DNA extracted from either sample type. This specimen comes from a study of blood T cell repertoires in COVID-19 (dated by TCRdb to about 2020). Context from the whole study: Collaborator samples came from the United States, Italy and Spain and covered acute and convalescent phases of COVID-19. Where HLA class I and class II types were available, the types were taken from metadata supplied by the sample provider, not from assay-based typing. The sample metadata nearly always contained a de-identified subject ID, COVID-19 status, age in years and sex. The material from the prospective study consisted of cDNA or gDNA derived from T cells, B-cell-depleted T cells, or PBMCs. The dataset comprised deeply sampled blood TCRbeta repertoires from subjects exposed to, actively infected with, or recovered from COVID-19. The repertoires were made available in a free public database intended to serve as a resource for research on the immune response to SARS-CoV-2. The samples were drawn from the first 160 participants of the ongoing ImmuneRACE study and from some 1,300 subjects provided by 6 global collaborators. Paper-wide results and their limitations: The quantity of clinical and demographic metadata differed by source and by participant and was supplied without curation.

The CDR3 contains 11 residues, cysteine and phenylalanine counted. Only the CDR3 part of the read is kept: 33 bases, read in frame from the first base. Trimming at the junction amounts to 3 bases on V and 5 bases on J, and the germline ends lie 4 bases apart. The germline V gene gives CDR1 as SGHTS and CDR2 as YDEGEE. TCRbeta CDR3 regions were amplified from genomic DNA by means of the immunoSEQ Assay, a bias-controlled multiplex PCR. Per the original workflow: Within the assay, amplification of reference gene primers was used to estimate how many nucleated cells each sample contained. To quantify the absolute abundance of each unique TCRbeta CDR3 rearrangement, sequence reads were collapsed and filtered. Productive Simpson clonality was computed per sample as the square root of Simpson's diversity index over productive rearrangements. The table comes from immuneACCESS by way of TCRdb, which keeps in-frame sequences with V and J called. Part of the clones is missing from these tables; in studies checked, under half for an unresolved V gene and the rest for unknown reasons. Clone size and V and J calls were adopted from that table, with D and trimming inferred from the DNA. For this sample the table gives around 100,000 clones, of which about four fifths were detected only once. Clones ranked in the top ten supply under 5.5% of the sample.

The receptor's source is a man older than 75 with COVID-19, enrolled during active disease. The chain joins TRBV5-8 to TRBJ2-3; the D gene cannot be named for sure. Material: peripheral blood. At the DNA level, the sequence is TGTGCCAGCAGCTACGGAGATACGCAGTATTTT. Its product reads: CASSYGDTQYF.